This is a list of T cell receptor beta chains from one sample in a study of cytomegalovirus exposure and HLA in healthy donors. Clones were read by immunoSEQ multiplex PCR, and TCRdb kept only the in-frame ones, dropping some. Of roughly 110,000 clones listed, roughly 67% are singletons. Input material: PBMCs. The receptors were gathered from a man younger than 35 in good health and CMV-seropositive. The CDR3 runs from the conserved cysteine through the conserved F or W. The D gene is left open where the match is weak. Only part of the rows carry a size: once, few, many, or a class if the clone is expanded.

.	TRBD1	TRBJ2-2	TRBV10-1	TGCGCCAGTGGACAGGGGAACACCGGGGAGCTGTTTTTT	CASGQGNTGELFF
.	.	TRBJ2-1	TRBV2	TGTGCCAGCAGCCCGACAGGAGTGGAGTTCTTC	CASSPTGVEFF
.	TRBD1	TRBJ2-3	TRBV25-1	TGTGCCAGCAGTCACCCTGGGACAGGGACGCAGTATTTT	CASSHPGTGTQYF
.	TRBD1	TRBJ1-1	TRBV4-1	TGCGCCAGCAGACCAGGGGGTCGCACTGAAGCTTTCTTT	CASRPGGRTEAFF
.	.	TRBJ2-6	TRBV28	TGTGCCAGCACTTCCTCCGCTGAGGCTGGGGCCAACGTCCTGACTTTC	CASTSSAEAGANVLTF
.	.	TRBJ2-1	TRBV4-2	TGTGCCAGCAGCCAAGACCGCGGATCCTACAATGAGCAGTTCTTC	CASSQDRGSYNEQFF
medium-sized	TRBD1	TRBJ2-7	TRBV5-6	TGTGCCAGCAGCTTTGACAGGGGGTCCTACGAGCAGTACTTC	CASSFDRGSYEQYF
.	.	TRBJ1-5	TRBV2	TGTGCCAGCATGGGAGAAACCAATCAGCCCCAGCATTTT	CASMGETNQPQHF
.	TRBD2	TRBJ2-1	TRBV5-6	TGTGCCAGCAGCTTAATGGGAGCGGGGGGGAATGAGCAGTTCTTC	CASSLMGAGGNEQFF
.	TRBD1	TRBJ2-7	TRBV9	TGTGCCAGCAGCGTCGATCTTCCCGGGACAGGGTTGTACGAGCAGTACTTC	CASSVDLPGTGLYEQYF
.	.	TRBJ2-5	TRBV7-9	TGTGCCAGCAGCTTATACTCCGGGGAGACCCAGTACTTC	CASSLYSGETQYF
.	.	TRBJ2-3	TRBV5-4	TGTGCCAGCAGCAAAGGGGGGGGTAGCACAGATACGCAGTATTTT	CASSKGGGSTDTQYF
.	TRBD1	TRBJ1-2	TRBV2	TGTGCCAGCAGTGGGACAGGGGGCAGCTATGGCTACACCTTC	CASSGTGGSYGYTF
.	.	TRBJ2-3	TRBV5-5	TGTGCCAGCAGCTTGGTGCTATTCTCTAGCACAGATACGCAGTATTTT	CASSLVLFSSTDTQYF
few	TRBD1	TRBJ2-7	TRBV28	TGTGCCAGCCTGGACAGGGACGAGCAGTACTTC	CASLDRDEQYF
.	TRBD1	TRBJ1-1	TRBV27	TGTGCCAGCAGCTCGGGACAGGGGGTGACTGAAGCTTTCTTT	CASSSGQGVTEAFF
.	TRBD2	TRBJ2-1	TRBV6-5	TGTGCCAGCAGGCGGGAGAGGTCACAGTTCTTC	CASRRERSQFF
.	.	TRBJ2-3	TRBV7-2	TGTGCCAGCAGCTTATTTGCGGGGGATACGCAGTATTTT	CASSLFAGDTQYF
.	.	TRBJ1-1	TRBV5-8	TGTGCCAGCAGCTCACAGGGACTGAACACTGAAGCTTTCTTT	CASSSQGLNTEAFF
.	TRBD2	TRBJ2-1	TRBV7-6	TGTGCCAGCAGCTTAGGACGGACTAGTTCCCATGAGCAGTTCTTC	CASSLGRTSSHEQFF
few	.	TRBJ2-3	TRBV6-6	TGTGCCAGCAGTTATGAATGGGGGCATGGAGATACGCAGTATTTT	CASSYEWGHGDTQYF
once	.	TRBJ1-5	TRBV27	TGTGCCAGCAGTTTAGCCCCGAGTCAGCCCCAGCATTTT	CASSLAPSQPQHF
.	TRBD1	TRBJ2-3	TRBV19	TGTGCCAGTAGTGCGACAGGGACCAACACAGATACGCAGTATTTT	CASSATGTNTDTQYF
.	TRBD1	TRBJ1-5	TRBV15	TGTGCCACCAGCAGTAGACAGGGAGCCAATCAGCCCCAGCATTTT	CATSSRQGANQPQHF
.	.	TRBJ1-4	TRBV7-2	TGTGCCAGCAGCTTAGCATCATTTAGGGAGGTGGGGGAAAAACTGTTTTTT	CASSLASFREVGEKLFF
.	TRBD1	TRBJ1-2	TRBV6-4	TGTGCCAGCAGACCCACGACAGGGGGCTATGGCTACACCTTC	CASRPTTGGYGYTF
once	TRBD1	TRBJ1-5	TRBV4-1	TGCGCCAGCAGCCGGAAAGGGGGCGAGAGCAATCAGCCCCAGCATTTT	CASSRKGGESNQPQHF
.	.	TRBJ1-2	TRBV5-3	TGTGCCAGAAGCTTGGTAGCAGGGGACTACACCTTC	CARSLVAGDYTF
few	TRBD1	TRBJ2-7	TRBV10-3	TGTGCCATCAGCGGGGACAGGGGCTTGGTAGACGAGCAGTACTTC	CAISGDRGLVDEQYF
few	TRBD2	TRBJ2-7	TRBV6-1	TGTGCCAGCAGTGATAGCCGTCTGGCGGGGGGGTACGAGCAGTACTTC	CASSDSRLAGGYEQYF
once	TRBD1	TRBJ1-2	TRBV2	TGTGCCAGCAGTGAGACAGGGTGCGGCTACACCTTC	CASSETGCGYTF
.	.	TRBJ2-2	TRBV5-1	TGCGCCAGCAGCTTGCCATTCCAGAACACCGGGGAGCTGTTTTTT	CASSLPFQNTGELFF
.	.	TRBJ1-2	TRBV28	TGTGCCAGCAGTTCGTTCCTCAGGGATGGCTACACCTTC	CASSSFLRDGYTF
.	TRBD1	TRBJ1-2	TRBV6-6	TGTGCCAGCAGTAAACCGGGACAGGGGGCGTTTGGCTACACCTTC	CASSKPGQGAFGYTF
.	.	TRBJ1-3	TRBV13	TGTGCCAGCACGGAGGGAAACTCTGGAAACACCATATATTTT	CASTEGNSGNTIYF
few	.	TRBJ1-3	TRBV2	TGTGCCAGCAGTGAGGGTCAGGCCTCTGGAAACACCATATATTTT	CASSEGQASGNTIYF
.	.	TRBJ2-2	TRBV9	TGTGCCAGCAGAACCTCCGGGACTCCCACCGGGGAGCTGTTTTTT	CASRTSGTPTGELFF
once	.	TRBJ2-2	TRBV27	TGTGCCAGCAGTTTATCTCAGTGGTCCACCGGGGAGCTGTTTTTT	CASSLSQWSTGELFF
.	.	TRBJ1-5	TRBV2	TGTGCCAGCAGTGGGAGGGGGGGCGGCGGTCAGCCCCAGCATTTT	CASSGRGGGGQPQHF
.	.	TRBJ1-2	TRBV27	TGTGCCAGCATGAATCTCGGGGGGCCTAACTATGGCTACACCTTC	CASMNLGGPNYGYTF
.	.	TRBJ1-6	TRBV6-5	TGTGCCAGCAGCCGGGGTTCGGATTCACCCCTCCACTTT	CASSRGSDSPLHF
.	TRBD2	TRBJ2-5	TRBV9	TGTGCCAGCAGCAGCGGGGTCGAAGAGACCCAGTACTTC	CASSSGVEETQYF
.	.	TRBJ1-3	TRBV19	TGTGCCAGTAGCAAAACAGGGATATCTGGAAACACCATATATTTT	CASSKTGISGNTIYF
few	TRBD2	TRBJ2-3	TRBV19	TGTGCCAGTAGCCACGGGGGGATCACAGATACGCAGTATTTT	CASSHGGITDTQYF
.	TRBD2	TRBJ2-7	TRBV4-1	TGCGCCAGCAGCCAAGATCTTAGCGGGGGGAACGAGCAGTACTTC	CASSQDLSGGNEQYF